This T cell receptor (beta chain) appears in the sequencing data of a study of OX40 agonist ivuxolimab in advanced cancers. Study-level information: The study treated patients with ivuxolimab, an agonistic anti-OX40 (CD134) antibody. Whole-study results and caveats: Also showing low normalized T-cell clonal expansion were some of the nonresponders. At 0.1 to 3.0 mg/kg, clonal expansion of CD4+ and CD8+ blood T cells had occurred by week 6.

To note about this clone: Its cognate antigen is unknown.

Here immunoSEQ multiplex PCR was the method, and the copy in TCRdb shows in-frame clones only, minus some. The sample records some 83,000 clones, around nine tenths being singletons. V was cut by 5 bases and J by 0 bases, with 8 bases left in between. This CDR3 contains 13 residues. Per germline, CDR1 GTSNPN and CDR2 SVGIG (reference sequence). This clonotype was sampled from an adult with an advanced solid tumor such as melanoma, head and neck, liver or kidney cancer. The chain links TRBV30 to TRBJ1-5; a weak D match, TRBD1 (6 bases). The source was CD4+ or CD8+ T cells sorted from blood, collected in a trial of the OX40 agonist ivuxolimab. This CDR3 reads CAWAQGSNQPQHF. The CDR3 coding sequence is TGTGCCTGGGCACAGGGTAGCAATCAGCCCCAGCATTTT. The full variable domain, in which reference TRBV30 and TRBJ1-5 provide the parts outside the CDR3, is SQTIHQWPATLVQPVGSPLSLECTVEGTSNPNLYWYRQAAGRGLQLLFYSVGIGQISSEVPQNLSASRPQDRQFILSSKKLLLSDSGFYLCAWAQGSNQPQHFGDGTRLSIL.